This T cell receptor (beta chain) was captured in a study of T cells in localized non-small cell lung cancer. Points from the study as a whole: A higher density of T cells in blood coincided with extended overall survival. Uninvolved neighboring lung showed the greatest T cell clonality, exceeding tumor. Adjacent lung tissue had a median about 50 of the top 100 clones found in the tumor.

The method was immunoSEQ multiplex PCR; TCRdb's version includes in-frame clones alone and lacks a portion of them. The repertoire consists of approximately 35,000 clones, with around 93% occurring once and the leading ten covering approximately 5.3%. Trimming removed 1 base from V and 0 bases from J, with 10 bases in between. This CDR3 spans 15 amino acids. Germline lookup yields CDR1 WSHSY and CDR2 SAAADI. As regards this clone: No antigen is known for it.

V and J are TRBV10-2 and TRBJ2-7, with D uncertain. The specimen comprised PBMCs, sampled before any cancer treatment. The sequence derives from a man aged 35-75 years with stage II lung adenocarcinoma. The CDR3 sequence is CASSEYIGLSYEQYF. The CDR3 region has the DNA TGCGCCAGCAGTGAGTATATAGGCCTCTCCTACGAGCAGTACTTC.